This entry describes one TCR beta chain. This record comes from a study of blood T cell repertoires in COVID-19. On the study more broadly: Italy, Spain and the United States were the sources of the convalescent and acute COVID-19 samples. The analysed material was cDNA or gDNA that came from T cells, B-cell-depleted T cells, or PBMCs.

Original processing notes: It was from reference gene primer amplification that nucleated cell counts were estimated. Profiling relied on immunoSEQ multiplex PCR, and the TCRdb table lists in-frame clones only, not all of them. V and J calls and clone size are given by that table; D and trimming were obtained from the DNA. Of about 170,000 clones in the sample, around four fifths were seen once. Material for sequencing was peripheral blood. This TCR derives from a woman aged 70-85 years who had recovered from COVID-19.

CDR3 nucleotides: TGTGCCAGCAGCTACACACTAGCGGGGGGGCAAGAGACCCAGTACTTC. Amino acid sequence: CASSYTLAGGQETQYF. The chain links TRBV11-2 to TRBJ2-5; 13 bases map to TRBD2. From germline, CDR1 is SGHAT and CDR2 FQNNGV. The CDR3 totals 16 residues. After removal of 4 bases from V and 2 bases from J, the junction contained 4 bases not matched to a gene.